This T cell receptor beta chain derives from a study of CXCR3-negative and CXCR3-positive naive CD8 T cells. Study summary: Roughly 1.5 +/- 0.3 million TRB reads came from each library, giving around 140 million in total.

Overall study results and limits: For memory CD8+ cells diversity was much lower, but both naive subsets had comparably high diversity. Whereas memory cells differed, naive CXCR3-negative and CXCR3-positive cells shared similar TRBV-TRBJ usage.

Germline V gene sequence: CDR1 SGHRS, CDR2 YFSETQ. CDR3 length equals 15 residues. Worth noting for this clonotype: Its specificity is not known.

Researchers prepared the TRB cDNA libraries using 5' RACE with UMI labels. TCRdb re-called the 5' RACE reads and gives one entry per CDR3 protein, without DNA. The table for this sample gives 55,000 to 70,000 distinct CDR3 sequences. Researchers sorted 300,000 cells of each CD8+ T cell subset in triplicate. The V gene is TRBV5-1, the J gene TRBJ2-7; TCRdb calls TRBD1, which cannot be checked without DNA. The receptor was isolated from a human donor in good health. Some clones in this sample may be carry-over from other donors' samples. Sequencing was done on a sample of memory CD8+ T cells from blood. CDR3 residues: CASSLDRGLSYEQYF.